These 15 T cell receptor beta chains were all obtained from the same sample, sequenced in a study of blood T cell repertoires in COVID-19 (dated by TCRdb to the early 2020s). The receptor library was made with the immunoSEQ multiplex PCR assay. The clones in this table, taken by TCRdb from immuneACCESS, are in-frame only. Not every clone is retained; where verified, under half of the shortfall comes from an unresolved V gene, and the cause of the rest is unknown. The sample records about 41,000 clones, nearly 90% of which are singletons. The ten largest clones represent 4.3% of the sample. Input material: peripheral blood. The receptors come from a man in his 60s with acute or convalescent COVID-19.

The chain is built from TRBV19 and TRBJ2-7; 10 bases match TRBD1. V lost 3 bases to trimming and J lost 4 bases; unmatched junction nucleotides: 6. The CDR3 length is 15 residues. Germline CDR1 LNHDA, CDR2 SQIVND (reference sequence). The CDR3 reads CASSIRDRGAYEQYF. CDR3 nucleotides: TGTGCCAGTAGTATCCGGGACAGGGGCGCGTACGAGCAGTACTTC. Supplemented by reference TRBV19 and TRBJ2-7, the full variable domain reads DGGITQSPKYLFRKEGQNVTLSCEQNLNHDAMYWYRQDPGQGLRLIYYSQIVNDFQKGDIAEGYSVSREKKESFPLTVTSAQKNPTAFYLCASSIRDRGAYEQYFGPGTRLTVT.

This rearrangement joins TRBV3-1 (or the pseudogene TRBV3-2) to TRBJ1-2; no firm D call. CDR1 is LGHDT and CDR2 is YNNKEL in the germline V gene (reference sequence). The CDR3 length is 14 residues. The V gene lost 5 bases and the J gene lost 0 bases, with 10 bases spanning the gap. The CDR3, as DNA: TGTGCCAGCAGCGTTGTGCCTACTAACTATGGCTACACCTTC. Its translation is CASSVVPTNYGYTF.

The chain links TRBV19 to TRBJ1-1; D is unresolved. Trimming left V 10 bases short and J 4 bases short, with 10 bases between. The CDR3 spans 11 residues. The germline V gene has CDR1 LNHDA and CDR2 SQIVND (reference sequence). CDR3 DNA: TGTGCCACCCTTTTTAGCACTGAAGCTTTCTTT. Protein product: CATLFSTEAFF.

V gene TRBV3-1 (or the pseudogene TRBV3-2) combines with J gene TRBJ2-1; perhaps TRBD2 as D (5 bases). Trimming cost V 1 base and J 6 bases, with 13 bases left between them. This CDR3 spans 15 amino acids. Germline V CDR1 and CDR2: LGHDT, YNNKEL (reference sequence). This CDR3 is CASSQVDSWGNEQFF. The CDR3, as DNA: TGTGCCAGCAGCCAAGTGGACTCTTGGGGCAATGAGCAGTTCTTC.

As DNA, the CDR3 is TGTGCCAGCAGCTTTTCGGGGGGGCGTTACGAGCAGTACTTC. Encoded protein: CASSFSGGRYEQYF. This chain connects TRBV7-2 to TRBJ2-7; 8 bases line up with TRBD2. The CDR3 loop spans 14 amino acids. V was clipped by 3 bases and J by 4 bases; unmatched bases: 5. Germline CDR1 reads SGHTA; CDR2 reads FQGNSA.

V gene TRBV30 combines with J gene TRBJ1-1; TRBD1 agrees at 7 bases. From germline, CDR1 is GTSNPN and CDR2 SVGIG (reference sequence). Trimming took 2 bases from V and 2 from J; bases not matched to a gene: 2. The CDR3 spans 13 residues. In nucleotides, the CDR3 is TGTGCCTGGAGTAAGGGGGCAAACACTGAAGCTTTCTTT. Protein sequence: CAWSKGANTEAFF.

This clone showed up just a few times. The chain links TRBV5-5 to TRBJ2-7, with 7 bases aligning to TRBD1. Germline-derived CDR1 and CDR2 are SGHKS and YYEKEE (reference sequence). CDR3 length: 14 residues. After removal of 4 bases from V and 0 bases from J, the junction contained 4 bases not matched to a gene. The CDR3: CASSPRDSSYEQYF. CDR3 DNA: TGTGCCAGCAGCCCCCGGGACAGCTCCTACGAGCAGTACTTC.

V gene TRBV3-1 (or the pseudogene TRBV3-2) combines with J gene TRBJ1-1; D ambiguous. Trimming stripped 1 base from V and 4 bases from J, with 10 bases between. The V gene's germline CDR1 is LGHDT and CDR2 YNNKEL (reference sequence). The CDR3 is 14 residues long. The CDR3: CASSQGNGVTEAFF. The DNA for the CDR3 is TGTGCCAGCAGCCAAGGGAACGGGGTCACTGAAGCTTTCTTT.

The chain is built from TRBV6-2 or TRBV6-3 and TRBJ1-1; D is unresolved. Germline lookup yields CDR1 MNHEY and CDR2 SVGEGT. Trimming shortened V by 2 bases and J by 2 bases, and 9 bases separated the two germline ends. The CDR3 loop spans 14 amino acids. For the CDR3, the DNA is TGTGCCAGCAGTTACGTCAGGCGTAACACTGAAGCTTTCTTT. Its translation is CASSYVRRNTEAFF.

The DNA for the CDR3 is TGTGCCAGCAGCCCGAGGAGGGTGATCTCTAGCGGGAGTATGGAGACCCAGTACTTC. Its protein is CASSPRRVISSGSMETQYF. The chain couples TRBV7-2 to TRBJ2-5, with 10 bases identical to TRBD2. The length of the CDR3 is 19 residues. CDR1 and CDR2 from the germline V gene are SGHTA and FQGNSA. The V and J ends lost 5 bases and 5 bases, in that order; junction bases with no gene match: 20. The variable domain in full, with the rest retrieved from reference TRBV7-2 and TRBJ2-5, is GAGVSQSPSNKVTEKGKDVELRCDPISGHTALYWYRQSLGQGLEFLIYFQGNSAPDKSGLPSDRFSAERTGGSVSTLTIQRTQQEDSAVYLCASSPRRVISSGSMETQYFGPGTRLLVL.

The rearrangement joins TRBV19 to TRBJ1-3; D is perhaps TRBD1 (6 bases). The CDR3 runs 15 residues. Trimming cost V 2 bases and J 4 bases, with 12 bases left between them. Germline V gives CDR1 LNHDA, CDR2 SQIVND (reference sequence). In DNA form, the CDR3 reads TGTGCCAGTAGTATAATGGGGGCTGGAGGAAACACCATATATTTT. As protein: CASSIMGAGGNTIYF.

This chain joins TRBV6-5 and TRBJ1-2, with TRBD1 matching over 9 bases. V dropped 6 bases and J dropped 3; count of bases not matched to a gene: 2. This CDR3 has 13 residues. Germline V gene lookup returns CDR1 MNHEY and CDR2 SVGAGI. The CDR3 region has the DNA TGTGCCAGCAGCCGACAGGGGGACTATGGCTACACCTTC. This encodes CASSRQGDYGYTF.

The chain carries TRBV5-6 and TRBJ2-5, with D possibly being TRBD1 (6 bases). V dropped 2 bases and J dropped 5 bases, with 10 bases sitting between them. There are 13 residues in the CDR3. Germline assignment: CDR1 SGHDT and CDR2 YYEEEE. The CDR3 DNA follows: TGTGCCAGCAGCTTAGCAGGGGACGAGACCCAGTACTTC. Amino acids: CASSLAGDETQYF.

The rearrangement links TRBV6-1 to TRBJ1-2; weak D call: TRBD1 (5 bases). V shed 1 base and J shed 4 bases, with 7 bases lying between them. The CDR3 is made up of 13 amino acids. Germline CDR1 reads MNHNS; CDR2 reads SASEGT. The CDR3 nucleotides read TGTGCCAGCAGTGAAGATGGGGCCTATGGCTACACCTTC. Translating it yields CASSEDGAYGYTF.

The V gene is TRBV3-1 (or the pseudogene TRBV3-2), the J gene TRBJ1-1; D is possibly TRBD1 (6 bases). The CDR3 totals 14 residues. The germline CDR1 and CDR2 sequences are LGHDT and YNNKEL (reference sequence). Trimming removed 4 bases at V and 1 base at J, with 10 bases between. CDR3 sequence reads: CASSLGTTNTEAFF. CDR3 coding DNA: TGTGCCAGCAGCCTCGGGACAACGAACACTGAAGCTTTCTTT.